The following is a T cell receptor (beta chain) sequence with its context. Its antigen remains unidentified. The data are from a study of OX40 agonist ivuxolimab in advanced cancers. This table comes from immunoSEQ multiplex PCR, and its TCRdb copy is limited to in-frame clones, with some not included. This table holds 90,000 or so clones, 89% found once. Per germline, CDR1 SGHDN and CDR2 FVKESK. This CDR3 spans 15 amino acids. The V gene lost 4 bases and the J gene lost 3 bases, with 16 bases spanning the gap. General observations from the study: Which antigen the expanded peripheral T cells recognized is unknown.

The sequences come from CD4+ or CD8+ T cells sorted from blood, collected in a trial of the OX40 agonist ivuxolimab. The rearrangement joins TRBV14 to TRBJ2-7; D may be TRBD1 (6 bases). The clonotype was recovered from an adult with an advanced solid tumor such as melanoma, head and neck, liver or kidney cancer. CDR3 nucleotides: TGTGCCAGCAGCCGTCAACCGGGACAAAGCTACGAGCAGTACTTC. The encoded protein is CASSRQPGQSYEQYF.